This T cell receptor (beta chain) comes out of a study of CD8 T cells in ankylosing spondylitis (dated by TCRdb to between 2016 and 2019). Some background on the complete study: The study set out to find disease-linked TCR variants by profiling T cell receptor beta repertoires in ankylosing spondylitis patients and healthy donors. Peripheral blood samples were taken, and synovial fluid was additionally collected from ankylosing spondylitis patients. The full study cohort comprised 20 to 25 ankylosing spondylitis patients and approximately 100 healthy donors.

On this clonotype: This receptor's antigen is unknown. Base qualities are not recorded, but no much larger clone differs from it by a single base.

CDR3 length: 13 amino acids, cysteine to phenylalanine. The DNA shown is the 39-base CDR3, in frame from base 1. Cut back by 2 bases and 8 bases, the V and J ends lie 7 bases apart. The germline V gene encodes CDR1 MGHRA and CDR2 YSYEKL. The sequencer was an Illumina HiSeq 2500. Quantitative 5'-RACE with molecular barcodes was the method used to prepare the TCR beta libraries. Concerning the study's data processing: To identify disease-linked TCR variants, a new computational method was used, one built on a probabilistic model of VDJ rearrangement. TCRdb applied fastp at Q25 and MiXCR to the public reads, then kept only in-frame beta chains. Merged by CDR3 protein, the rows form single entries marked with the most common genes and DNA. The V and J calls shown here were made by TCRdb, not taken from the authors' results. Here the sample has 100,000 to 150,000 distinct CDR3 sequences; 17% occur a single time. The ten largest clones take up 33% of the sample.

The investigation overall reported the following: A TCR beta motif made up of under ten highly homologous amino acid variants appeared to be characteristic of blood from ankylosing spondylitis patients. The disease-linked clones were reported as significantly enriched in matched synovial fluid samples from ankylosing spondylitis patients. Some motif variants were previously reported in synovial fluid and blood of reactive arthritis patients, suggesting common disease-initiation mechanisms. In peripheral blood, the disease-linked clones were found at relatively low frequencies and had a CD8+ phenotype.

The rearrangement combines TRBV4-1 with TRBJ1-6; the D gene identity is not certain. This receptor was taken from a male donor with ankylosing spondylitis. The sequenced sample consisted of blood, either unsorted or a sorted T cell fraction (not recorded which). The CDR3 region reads CASSQHPDSPLHF. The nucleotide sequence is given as TGCGCCAGCAGCCAACACCCGGATTCACCCCTCCACTTT.